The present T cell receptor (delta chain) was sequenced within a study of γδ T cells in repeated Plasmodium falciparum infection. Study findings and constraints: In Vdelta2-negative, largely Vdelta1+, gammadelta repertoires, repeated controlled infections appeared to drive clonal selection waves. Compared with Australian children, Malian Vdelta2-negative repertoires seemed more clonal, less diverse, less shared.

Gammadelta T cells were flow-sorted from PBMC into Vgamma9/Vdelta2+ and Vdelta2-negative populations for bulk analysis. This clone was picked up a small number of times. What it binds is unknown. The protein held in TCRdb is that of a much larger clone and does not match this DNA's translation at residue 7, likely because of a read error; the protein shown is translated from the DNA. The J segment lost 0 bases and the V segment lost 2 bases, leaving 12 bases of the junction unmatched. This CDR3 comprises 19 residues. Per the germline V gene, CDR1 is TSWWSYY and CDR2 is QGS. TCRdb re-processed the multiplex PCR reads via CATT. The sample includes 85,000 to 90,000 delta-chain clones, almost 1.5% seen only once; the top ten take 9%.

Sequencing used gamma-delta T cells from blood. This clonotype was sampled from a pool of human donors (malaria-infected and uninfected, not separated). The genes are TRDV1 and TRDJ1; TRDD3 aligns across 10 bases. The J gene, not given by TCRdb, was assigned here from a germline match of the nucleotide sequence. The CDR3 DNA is TGTGCTCTTGGGGAAATGCGCGTTAGGGGGATACGGTACACCGATAAACTCATCTTT. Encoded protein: CALGEMRVRGIRYTDKLIF.